These 5 T cell receptor beta chains were all obtained from the same sample, sequenced in a study of vaccination effects on CD4 cells after COVID-19. These receptors have no identified antigens. The table came from immunoSEQ multiplex PCR; TCRdb's copy has only in-frame clones and leaves some out. The repertoire holds about 44,000 clones, with less than 85% as singletons. Following an approximately 10-day culture, CD4+ T cells were purified. This individual tested PCR-positive for SARS-CoV-2 infection between March and December 2020. It was two doses of either the BNT162b2 or mRNA-1273 vaccine that participants received. Source: CD4+ T cells from PBMCs cultured without peptide, taken after COVID-19 vaccination. The receptors were sampled from a human donor who had a prior SARS-CoV-2 infection.

The V call is TRBV11-1, the J call TRBJ2-7; TRBD2 might be the D (6 bases). The ends were cut back, 1 base at V and 4 bases at J, with 11 bases in the middle. CDR1 SGHAT and CDR2 FQDESV come from the germline V gene (reference sequence). The CDR3 runs to 14 residues. CDR3 residues: CASSLGGDLYEQYF. CDR3 DNA sequence: TGTGCCAGCAGCTTAGGGGGGGATTTGTACGAGCAGTACTTC.

This chain links TRBV14 with TRBJ2-3, with 13 bases that match TRBD2. The CDR3 covers 17 residues. V shed 0 bases, J shed 5 bases, and the junction held 5 bases outside the gene matches. CDR1 is SGHDN and CDR2 is FVKESK in the germline V gene. The CDR3 region is CASSQDTSGGAEDTQYF. The CDR3 DNA reads TGTGCCAGCAGCCAAGATACTAGCGGGGGGGCAGAAGATACGCAGTATTTT.

The J gene is TRBJ2-7, the V gene TRBV27; 10 positions agree with TRBD2. Trimming at V came to 6 bases and at J to 3 bases, leaving 11 bases not matched to a gene. Germline CDR1 MNHEY, CDR2 SMNVEV (reference sequence). The length of the CDR3 is 16 residues. In DNA form, the CDR3 reads TGTGCCAGCAGCCCCTCCCGTCTAGCGGGAGTCTACGAGCAGTACTTC. This gives the protein CASSPSRLAGVYEQYF.

CDR3 protein: CASSLAWAGRQTQYF. The CDR3 DNA reads as TGTGCCAGCAGCTTAGCCTGGGCGGGCCGGCAGACCCAGTACTTC. V usage is TRBV7-8 and J usage is TRBJ2-5; weak D call: TRBD2 (5 bases). Germline V gene sequence: CDR1 SGHVS, CDR2 FQNEAQ. The length of the CDR3 is 15 residues. V lost 0 bases to trimming and J lost 6 bases, with 14 bases between them.

J is TRBJ2-5 and V is TRBV11-3, with TRBD2 matching 13 bases. This CDR3 comprises 16 residues. The V gene end was trimmed by 0 bases and the J gene end by 5 bases; junction bases not matched to a gene: 3. Germline V gene lookup returns CDR1 SGHNT and CDR2 YENEEA. The CDR3 is CASSLEGTSGKETQYF. DNA for the CDR3: TGTGCCAGCAGCTTAGAAGGGACTAGCGGGAAGGAGACCCAGTACTTC. Looking up the rest from reference TRBV11-3 and TRBJ2-5 gives the full variable domain: EAGVVQSPRYKIIEKKQPVAFWCNPISGHNTLYWYLQNLGQGPELLIRYENEEAVDDSQLPKDRFSAERLKGVDSTLKIQPAELGDSAVYLCASSLEGTSGKETQYFGPGTRLLVL.